Sequencing of this TCR beta chain was carried out in a study of blood T cell repertoires in COVID-19. Overall study: Sources were T cells, B-cell-depleted T cells, or PBMCs; the material itself was cDNA or gDNA.

CDR1 and CDR2 from the germline V gene are MDHEN and SYDVKM. With V trimmed by 4 bases and J by 7 bases, 3 bases remained unmatched. CDR3 length: 14 residues. Per the original methods: How many nucleated cells were present was estimated from reference gene primer amplification. Repertoires were generated with immunoSEQ multiplex PCR, while TCRdb's copy carries only in-frame clones and drops some. The D gene and trimming were derived from the DNA, and the V and J assignments and clone size from that table. The sample consists of approximately 21,000 clones, 65% to 80% of them appearing once. The source material was peripheral blood. This rearrangement joins TRBV28 to TRBJ1-6, with 8 bases identical to TRBD1. The source is a human donor in a cohort sampled during active or convalescent COVID-19. CDR3 region: CASSSQGDNSPLHF. Here the CDR3 DNA reads TGTGCCAGCAGTTCACAGGGGGACAATTCACCCCTCCACTTT.